This TCR beta chain was obtained from a study of technical replicates of blood from several donors. Sequencing used immunoSEQ multiplex PCR; TCRdb keeps in-frame clones, though not all of them. The sample lists about 94,000 clones, about 96% occurring once. This CDR3 is built from 16 residues. Germline V gives CDR1 SGHVS, CDR2 FQNEAQ. Trimming shortened V by 2 bases and J by 0 bases, and 13 bases separated the two germline ends. What was sequenced was T cells isolated from PBMCs. The chain carries TRBV7-8 and TRBJ1-1; D remains unclear. The TCR comes from a human donor in good health. The CDR3 DNA reads TGTGCCAGCAGCTTAAGCCCCGGACTTCTGAACACTGAAGCTTTCTTT. It translates to CASSLSPGLLNTEAFF.